The 26 T cell receptor beta chains listed next were all sequenced from one sample in a study of T cell repertoires in aging, cancer and after chemotherapy. A mixed TRB-A/B primer pool amplified rearranged TRB by multiplex touch-down PCR. Via MiXCR, TCRdb re-called the multiplex PCR reads, giving one row per CDR3 protein. The sample consists of about 3,100 distinct CDR3 sequences, about 38% of them appearing once. The template was genomic DNA from peripheral blood, not RNA. Sequencing input: blood. These receptors originate from a human donor in good health.

The gene calls are TRBV5-1 and TRBJ1-1, with 7 bases fitting TRBD1. The CDR3 is made up of 16 amino acids. Germline CDR1 is SGHRS and CDR2 is YFSETQ. The junction had 9 bases not matched to a gene; V was cut back by 0 bases and J by 4 bases. The CDR3 reads CASSLGQRRGTTEAFF. The CDR3 coding sequence is TGCGCCAGCAGCTTGGGGCAGCGCAGGGGGACCACTGAAGCTTTCTTT.

This clonotype turned up a few times. The V and J genes are TRBV6-6 and TRBJ2-7, with D unresolved. This CDR3 region has 16 residues. Trimming shortened V by 0 bases and J by 6 bases, and 18 bases separated the two germline ends. CDR1 and CDR2 (germline): MNHNY, SVGAGI (reference sequence). The CDR3 protein is CASSYSRPPDSPEQYF. The CDR3 nucleotides are TGTGCCAGCAGTTACTCGAGACCACCCGATTCCCCCGAGCAGTACTTC.

This chain connects TRBV18 to TRBJ2-5, with D unclear. This CDR3 contains 12 residues. Trimming left V 3 bases short and J 1 base short, with 3 bases between. Germline V gives CDR1 KGHSH, CDR2 LQKENI. Written as DNA, the CDR3 is TGTGCCAGCTCACCGAGCCAAGAGACCCAGTACTTC. Its translation: CASSPSQETQYF.

The gene calls are TRBV6-5 and TRBJ1-5, with 8 bases fitting TRBD1. The trim removed 5 bases at V and 9 bases at J, leaving 9 bases unmatched. The CDR3 is made up of 14 amino acids. Germline lookup yields CDR1 MNHEY and CDR2 SVGAGI. The CDR3 nucleotides are TGTGCCAGCAGTGCTGACAGGGGCCGGGGGCCCCAGCATTTT. The encoded protein is CASSADRGRGPQHF.

This clonotype was detected only a few times. Written as DNA, the CDR3 is TGTGCCAGCAGCCCCGGGACAAATCCCTACGAGCAGTACTTC. Translated: CASSPGTNPYEQYF. The rearrangement links TRBV5-4 to TRBJ2-7; weak D call: TRBD1 (6 bases). The length of the CDR3 is 14 residues. V gave up 4 bases and J gave up 2 bases, with 13 bases separating them. Germline values: CDR1 SGHNT, CDR2 YYREEE (reference sequence).

This clonotype is deemed medium-sized. This chain joins TRBV29-1 and TRBJ1-2, with D hard to call. The CDR3 spans 12 residues. CDR1 is SQVTM, CDR2 ANQGSEA, per germline. V lost 6 bases, J lost 2 bases, and 10 bases lay in between. This CDR3 is CSVVAGNYGYTF. In nucleotides, the CDR3 is TGCAGCGTCGTGGCCGGGAACTATGGCTACACCTTC.

By sample fraction, this clonotype is medium-sized. This chain links TRBV15 with TRBJ2-3; TRBD2 matches 13 bases. CDR3 length equals 16 residues. Trimming cost V 6 bases and J 2 bases; bases outside gene matches: 5. The germline V gene encodes CDR1 LNHNV and CDR2 YYDKDF (reference sequence). CDR3 residues: CATRIGLAGDTDTQYF. As DNA, the CDR3 is TGTGCCACCAGGATAGGACTAGCGGGAGACACAGATACGCAGTATTTT.

This chain's CDR3 is CASSFGTANTGELFF. CDR3 DNA sequence: TGCGCCAGCAGCTTTGGGACAGCGAACACCGGGGAGCTGTTTTTT. The chain recombines TRBV5-1 with TRBJ2-2; 7 bases line up with TRBD1. CDR1 and CDR2 (germline): SGHRS, YFSETQ. Trimming took 2 bases from V and 0 from J; bases not matched to a gene: 1. This CDR3 has 15 amino acids.

The chain carries TRBV19 and TRBJ1-5; the D gene is possibly TRBD1 (5 bases). This CDR3 region has 15 residues. The germline V gene has CDR1 LNHDA and CDR2 SQIVND (reference sequence). V lost 5 bases and J 0 bases, leaving 11 bases between the germline ends. CDR3 bases: TGTGCCAGTAGTCGACAGCCTTATAGCAATCAGCCCCAGCATTTT. This encodes CASSRQPYSNQPQHF.

This chain connects TRBV10-2 to TRBJ2-3, with 9 bases fitting TRBD2. The trim removed 6 bases at V and 6 bases at J, leaving 16 bases unmatched. The CDR3 is made up of 17 amino acids. CDR1 and CDR2 from the germline V gene are WSHSY and SAAADI. CDR3 coding DNA: TGCGCCAGCAGGGCCGGACGGGGCGGGGGGGCGGAGGATACGCAGTATTTT. This encodes CASRAGRGGGAEDTQYF.

The CDR3 DNA follows: TGTGCCTGGAGGGAAAGAGGGGGCTACAATCAGCCCCAGCATTTT. Amino acid sequence: CAWRERGGYNQPQHF. V gene TRBV30 combines with J gene TRBJ1-5, with 7 bases that match TRBD1. Germline V CDR1 and CDR2: GTSNPN, SVGIG (reference sequence). This CDR3 spans 15 amino acids. Trimming at V came to 3 bases and at J to 3 bases, leaving 8 bases not matched to a gene.

This clonotype was counted between two and nine times. V gene TRBV11-3 combines with J gene TRBJ2-3; TRBD2 matches 8 bases. This CDR3 contains 16 residues. V gave up 4 bases and J gave up 6 bases; unmatched junction bases: 12. Looked up from germline, CDR1 is SGHNT and CDR2 is YENEEA. DNA of the CDR3: TGTGCCAGCAGCTCGCCCCCGGGGGGGCAAGCTGATACGCAGTATTTT. It yields the protein CASSSPPGGQADTQYF.

A single count supports this clonotype. The chain recombines TRBV20-1 with TRBJ2-5, with D unclear. Trimming shortened V by 5 bases and J by 4 bases, and 17 bases separated the two germline ends. The CDR3 runs to 14 residues. Germline assignment: CDR1 DFQATT and CDR2 SNEGSKA (reference sequence). The CDR3 here is CSAFPDVARETQYF. The CDR3 DNA reads TGCAGTGCTTTCCCTGACGTAGCCAGAGAGACCCAGTACTTC.

This clonotype has just a few counts. V and J are TRBV6-5 and TRBJ2-5; no firm D call. The CDR3 contains 13 residues. The V gene's germline CDR1 is MNHEY and CDR2 SVGAGI. V lost 5 bases, J lost 5 bases, and 12 bases lay in between. CDR3 sequence (DNA): TGTGCCAGCAGTGACCGACCGGCGGAGACCCAGTACTTC. Translated: CASSDRPAETQYF.

CDR3 in amino acids: CASSEALRTGFTGELFF. CDR3 bases: TGTGCCAGCAGTGAAGCGCTCAGGACAGGGTTCACCGGGGAGCTGTTTTTT. V gene TRBV6-1 combines with J gene TRBJ2-2; 8 bases line up with TRBD1. CDR3 length: 17 residues. Trimming removed 0 bases from V and 4 bases from J; junction bases left unmatched: 7. Germline V lookup: CDR1 MNHNS, CDR2 SASEGT.

This clonotype has a handful of counts. V and J are TRBV6-5 and TRBJ1-1; unclear D gene. Per germline, CDR1 MNHEY and CDR2 SVGAGI. The ends were cut back, 6 bases at V and 4 bases at J, with 12 bases in the middle. The CDR3 has 13 amino acids. Here the CDR3 DNA reads TGTGCCAGCAGCCTCATGGAGAGCACTGAAGCTTTCTTT. Its protein product is CASSLMESTEAFF.

This chain connects TRBV11-3 to TRBJ2-2, with D tentatively TRBD2 (6 bases). CDR3 size: 14 residues. Trimming left V 9 bases short and J 1 base short, with 12 bases between. The germline V gene encodes CDR1 SGHNT and CDR2 YENEEA. The CDR3 region is CARTGTWNTGELFF. In DNA form, the CDR3 reads TGTGCCAGAACCGGGACTTGGAACACCGGGGAGCTGTTTTTT. Together with reference TRBV11-3 and TRBJ2-2, the CDR3 gives the full variable domain: EAGVVQSPRYKIIEKKQPVAFWCNPISGHNTLYWYLQNLGQGPELLIRYENEEAVDDSQLPKDRFSAERLKGVDSTLKIQPAELGDSAVYLCARTGTWNTGELFFGEGSRLTVL.

The rearrangement uses TRBV18 and TRBJ1-4; D is unresolved. V dropped 6 bases and J dropped 7 bases, with 9 bases sitting between them. The CDR3 totals 12 residues. CDR1 and CDR2 (germline): KGHSH, LQKENI. CDR3 bases: TGTGCCAGCTCCCCGGCAATTGAAAAACTGTTTTTT. Its translation is CASSPAIEKLFF.

The chain joins TRBV15 to TRBJ2-4; the match to TRBD1 covers 7 bases. CDR3 length equals 15 residues. Germline CDR1 LNHNV, CDR2 YYDKDF (reference sequence). J gave up 6 bases and V 2 bases, and 7 bases lay outside the gene matches. The CDR3 spells CATSRYGQELNIQYF. For the CDR3, the DNA is TGTGCCACCAGCAGATACGGACAGGAGTTAAACATTCAGTACTTC.

This clonotype was seen a handful of times. V gene TRBV7-6 combines with J gene TRBJ1-2; no reliable D call. The CDR3 is 16 amino acids. Trimming shortened V by 3 bases and J by 8 bases, and 22 bases separated the two germline ends. CDR1 SGHVS and CDR2 FNYEAQ come from the germline V gene. CDR3 amino acids: CASSLTGSSRGGGYTF. The CDR3 nucleotides read TGTGCCAGCAGCTTGACCGGGAGCTCGAGAGGTGGCGGCTACACCTTC.

This clonotype ranks as medium-sized. In DNA form, the CDR3 reads TGTGCCAGCAGCCCGGGTAGCGGGGGGGACTACAATGAGCAGTTCTTC. Amino acid sequence: CASSPGSGGDYNEQFF. The V and J genes are TRBV6-1 and TRBJ2-1, with TRBD2 identical over 11 bases. Trimming took 6 bases from V and 3 from J; bases not matched to a gene: 7. Germline-derived CDR1 and CDR2 are MNHNS and SASEGT. The CDR3 totals 16 residues.

The J gene is TRBJ2-7, the V gene TRBV13; D is ambiguous. This CDR3 is 14 amino acids long. Germline-derived CDR1 and CDR2 are PRHDT and FYEKMQ (reference sequence). V was cut by 5 bases and J by 4 bases, with 15 bases left in between. The CDR3 loop reads CASSVVDSWYEQYV. In nucleotides, the CDR3 is TGTGCCAGCAGCGTAGTAGATAGCTGGTACGAGCAGTACGTC.

The V gene is TRBV6-2 or TRBV6-3, the J gene TRBJ2-2; 7 positions match TRBD1. Trimming cost V 3 bases and J 7 bases; bases outside gene matches: 5. Germline V gene lookup returns CDR1 MNHEY and CDR2 SVGEGT. The CDR3 has 14 residues. CDR3 sequence reads: CASSYLQGIGELFF. As DNA, the CDR3 is TGTGCCAGCAGTTATCTACAGGGGATCGGGGAGCTGTTTTTT.

In this sample, this clonotype turned up a few times. The J gene is TRBJ2-7, the V gene TRBV18; D ambiguous. The CDR3 totals 15 residues. V lost 0 bases, J lost 2 bases, and 11 bases lay in between. The germline V gene encodes CDR1 KGHSH and CDR2 LQKENI. The CDR3 region has the DNA TGTGCCAGCTCACCACCGGCAGGTGGCGCCTACGAGCAGTACTTC. Translation gives CASSPPAGGAYEQYF.

This clonotype came up a few times. The V and J genes are TRBV4-2 and TRBJ1-2; D remains unclear. The CDR3 spans 13 residues. V lost 1 base and J lost 8, with 11 bases in between. Germline V lookup: CDR1 LGHNA, CDR2 YNFKEQ. CDR3: CASSQAALEGYTF. The CDR3 DNA reads TGTGCCAGCAGCCAAGCGGCCCTGGAAGGCTACACCTTC.

This sequence joins TRBV12-3 or TRBV12-4 and TRBJ1-5; weak D call: TRBD1 (5 bases). Trimming cost V 6 bases and J 0 bases, with 12 bases left between them. The CDR3 spans 15 residues. In nucleotides, the CDR3 is TGTGCCAGCAGCCCGGGACTGATTAGCAATCAGCCCCAGCATTTT. It codes for CASSPGLISNQPQHF.